This TCR beta chain stems from a study of CD8+CD57+ T cells in acquired aplastic anemia. Overall study: Recorded DNA amounts for sorted CD4+ and CD8+ cells had an average of approximately 3 ug. Healthy donors gave approximately 9.8 million reads on average for CD4+ cells. General study points: Patients had around 28 CD8+ CDR3 sequences in common with controls (the shared set).

This clonotype showed up many times. What it binds is not known. V dropped 6 bases and J dropped 5; count of bases not matched to a gene: 6. The CDR3 spans 14 residues. CDR1 is MNHEY, CDR2 SVGAGI, per germline. The use of genomic DNA as template underpinned the TCR beta VDJ and CDR3 profiling. Each CDR3 protein is one row after TCRdb ran MiXCR on the reads. The sample has around 190,000 distinct CDR3 sequences, under 65% seen once. Sequenced: sorted CD4+, CD8+, or CD8+CD57+ T cells (not recorded which) from PBMCs. This TCR was sampled from a human donor in good health. The genes are TRBV6-5 and TRBJ2-1, with 8 bases that match TRBD2. The CDR3 DNA reads as TGTGCCAGCAGAACTAGCGGATCTAACAATGAGCAGTTCTTC. This encodes CASRTSGSNNEQFF.